Reported below is one T cell receptor (beta chain). Its matching antigen is unknown. This sample stems from a study of a mutant IDH1 vaccine in newly diagnosed glioma. Overall study context: In weeks 1, 3, 5, 7, 11, 15, 19 and 23, patients were immunized, eight times in all. The start of vaccination came 4-6 weeks after radiotherapy alone, or with temozolomide cycles.

Generated by immunoSEQ multiplex PCR, the TCRdb table keeps only in-frame clones and is missing some. This sample has more than 25,000 clones, with 87% found just once. V was pared by 1 base and J by 4 bases, with 10 bases between. The CDR3 has 15 amino acids. From germline, CDR1 is MGHRA and CDR2 YSYEKL. As for time point: week 5, during vaccination. The content of each vaccine dose was 300 ug of mutant IDH1 20-mer peptide, and topical imiquimod accompanied it. The TCR sequence derives from a woman aged 40 to 50 with glioma. Some clones in this sample may be carry-over from other donors' samples. The specimen comprised peripheral blood mononuclear cells (PBMCs), sampled from a glioma patient whose treatment included an IDH1 peptide vaccine. V usage is TRBV4-1 and J usage is TRBJ1-4, with D uncertain. In DNA, the CDR3 is TGCGCCAGCAGCCAAGCGCCGGGCCTTAATGAAAAACTGTTTTTT. Its translation is CASSQAPGLNEKLFF.